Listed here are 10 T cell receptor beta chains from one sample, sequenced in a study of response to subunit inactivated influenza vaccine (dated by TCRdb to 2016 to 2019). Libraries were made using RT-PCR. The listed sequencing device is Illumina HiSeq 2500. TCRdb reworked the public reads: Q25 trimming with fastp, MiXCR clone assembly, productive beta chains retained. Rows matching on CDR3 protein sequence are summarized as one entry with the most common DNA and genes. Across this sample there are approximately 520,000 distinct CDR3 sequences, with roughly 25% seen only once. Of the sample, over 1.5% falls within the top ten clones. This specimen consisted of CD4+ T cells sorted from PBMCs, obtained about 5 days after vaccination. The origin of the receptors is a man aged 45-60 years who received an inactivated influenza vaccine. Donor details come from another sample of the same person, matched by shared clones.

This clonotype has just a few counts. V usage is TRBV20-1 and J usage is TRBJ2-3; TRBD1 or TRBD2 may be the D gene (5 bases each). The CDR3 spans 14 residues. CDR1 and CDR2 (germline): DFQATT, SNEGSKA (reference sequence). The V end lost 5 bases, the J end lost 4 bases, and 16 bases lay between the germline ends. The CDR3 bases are TGCAGTGCTGAGAGCGGACAAGGGGCAGATACGCAGTATTTT. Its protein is CSAESGQGADTQYF.

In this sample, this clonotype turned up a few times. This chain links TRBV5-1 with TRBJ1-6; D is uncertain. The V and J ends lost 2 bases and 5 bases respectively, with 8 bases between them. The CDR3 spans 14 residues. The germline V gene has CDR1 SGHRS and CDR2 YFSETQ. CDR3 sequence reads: CASSLDYNNSPLHF. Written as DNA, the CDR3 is TGCGCCAGCAGCTTAGACTATAATAATTCACCCCTCCACTTT.

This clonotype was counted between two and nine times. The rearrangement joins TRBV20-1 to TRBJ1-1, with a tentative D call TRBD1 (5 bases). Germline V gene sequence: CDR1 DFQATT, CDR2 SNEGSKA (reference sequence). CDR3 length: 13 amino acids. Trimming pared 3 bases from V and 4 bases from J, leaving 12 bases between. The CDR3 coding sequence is TGCAGTGCTAGGTCTCAGAGGGGCACTGAAGCTTTCTTT. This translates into CSARSQRGTEAFF.

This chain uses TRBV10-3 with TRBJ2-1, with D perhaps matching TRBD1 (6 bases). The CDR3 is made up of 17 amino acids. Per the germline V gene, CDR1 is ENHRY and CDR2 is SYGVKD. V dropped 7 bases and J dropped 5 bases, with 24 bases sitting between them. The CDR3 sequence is CAITLGRERGTNNEQFF. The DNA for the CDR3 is TGTGCCATCACCCTGGGAAGAGAGAGGGGGACGAACAATGAGCAGTTCTTC.

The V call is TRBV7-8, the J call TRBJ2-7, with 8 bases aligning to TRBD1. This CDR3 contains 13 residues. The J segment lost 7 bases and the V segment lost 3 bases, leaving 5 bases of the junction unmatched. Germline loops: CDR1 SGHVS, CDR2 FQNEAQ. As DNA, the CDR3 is TGTGCCAGCAGCTTCCGGACAGGGAGGGAGCAGTACTTC. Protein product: CASSFRTGREQYF.

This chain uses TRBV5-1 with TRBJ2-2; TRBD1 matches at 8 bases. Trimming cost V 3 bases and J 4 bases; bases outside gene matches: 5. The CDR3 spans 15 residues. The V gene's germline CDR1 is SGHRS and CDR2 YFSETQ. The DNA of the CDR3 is TGCGCCAGCAGCTGGAGGACAGGGAGCACCGGGGAGCTGTTTTTT. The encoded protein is CASSWRTGSTGELFF.

The CDR3 is CSASPGTASYNEQFF. The CDR3 nucleotides are TGCAGTGCATCTCCGGGGACTGCCTCCTACAATGAGCAGTTCTTC. The V call is TRBV20-1, the J call TRBJ2-1, with a tentative D call TRBD2 (6 bases). This CDR3 is built from 15 residues. CDR1 and CDR2 (germline): DFQATT, SNEGSKA (reference sequence). The ends were cut back, 6 bases at V and 0 bases at J, with 15 bases in the middle.

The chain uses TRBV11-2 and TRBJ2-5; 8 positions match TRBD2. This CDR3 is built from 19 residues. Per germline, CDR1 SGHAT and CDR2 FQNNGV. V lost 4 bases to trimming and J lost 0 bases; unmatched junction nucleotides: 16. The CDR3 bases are TGTGCCAGCAGCTCAAGACGGAGGAGTAGCGGGGAGAACCAAGAGACCCAGTACTTC. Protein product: CASSSRRRSSGENQETQYF.

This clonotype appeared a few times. DNA of the CDR3: TGCGCCAGCAGCTTGAGTCCAGCAGAGAACTCCTACGAGCAGTACTTC. Residues: CASSLSPAENSYEQYF. The V call is TRBV5-1, the J call TRBJ2-7; D is unclear. Trimming removed 1 base at V and 0 bases at J, with 14 bases between. Germline CDR1 reads SGHRS; CDR2 reads YFSETQ. The CDR3 loop spans 16 amino acids.

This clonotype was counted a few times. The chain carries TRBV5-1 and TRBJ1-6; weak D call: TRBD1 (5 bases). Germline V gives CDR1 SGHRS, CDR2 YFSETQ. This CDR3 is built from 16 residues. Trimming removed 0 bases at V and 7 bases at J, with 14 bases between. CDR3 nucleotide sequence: TGCGCCAGCAGCTTGGGTGGAGGTAGGGGCAATTCACCCCTCCACTTT. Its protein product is CASSLGGGRGNSPLHF.